This paragraph covers one TCR beta chain sequence. The antigen remains undetermined. The data were taken from a study of cytomegalovirus exposure and HLA in healthy donors. Findings and caveats of the study: Many donors carried some public TCRs, although rarity characterized most TCR sequences. Subsequent analysis found a tendency for first-cohort TCR clusters to co-occur within the 95 to 150 validation repertoires.

Measured with immunoSEQ multiplex PCR; TCRdb has only the in-frame clones, and not every one. The repertoire holds 250,000 to 300,000 clones, with roughly 85% as singletons. This CDR3 spans 15 amino acids. CDR1 is SGHRS and CDR2 is YFSETQ in the germline V gene. The V and J ends lost 4 bases and 4 bases, in that order; junction bases with no gene match: 10. This receptor was taken from a woman aged 18-35 years in good health and CMV-seronegative. This rearrangement joins TRBV5-1 to TRBJ2-7; 8 bases match TRBD2. Input material: PBMCs. This chain's CDR3 is CASSPTAGAAYEQYF. Here the CDR3 DNA reads TGCGCCAGCAGCCCCACAGCGGGAGCGGCTTACGAGCAGTACTTC. Together with reference TRBV5-1 and TRBJ2-7, the CDR3 gives the full variable domain: KAGVTQTPRYLIKTRGQQVTLSCSPISGHRSVSWYQQTPGQGLQFLFEYFSETQRNKGNFPGRFSGRQFSNSRSEMNVSTLELGDSALYLCASSPTAGAAYEQYFGPGTRLTVT.